Each of the 22 T cell receptor beta chains below was sequenced from the same sample in a study of T cells in Graves' hyperthyroidism and ophthalmopathy. Amplification yielded TCR beta CDR3 regions, with RNA transcripts as the source. Researchers ran a first-round RT-PCR on the TCR CDR3 using the HTBI primer set. TCRdb used MiXCR to reprocess the multiplex PCR reads, holding one entry per CDR3 protein. Among about 770,000 distinct CDR3 sequences listed, around 20% were seen once. The sequenced material came from blood. These receptors all come from a woman aged 45-65 years with Graves' hyperthyroidism that later progressed to Graves' ophthalmopathy.

The V and J genes are TRBV7-9 and TRBJ2-3; weak D call: TRBD1 (5 bases). Looked up from germline, CDR1 is SEHNR and CDR2 is FQNEAQ (reference sequence). The length of the CDR3 is 13 residues. Trimming took off 7 bases at V and 2 bases at J, with 10 bases between the two ends. CDR3 bases: TGTGCCAGCACCCCAGGGAACACAGATACGCAGTATTTT. This translates into CASTPGNTDTQYF. Drawing the rest from reference TRBV7-9 and TRBJ2-3, the complete variable domain is DTGVSQNPRHKITKRGQNVTFRCDPISEHNRLYWYRQTLGQGPEFLTYFQNEAQLEKSRLLSDRFSAERPKGSFSTLEIQRTEQGDSAMYLCASTPGNTDTQYFGPGTRLTVL.

The sample holds a few counts of this clonotype. V is TRBV24-1 and J is TRBJ2-2; 10 bases are shared with TRBD1. J was trimmed by 4 bases and V by 3 bases; bases with no gene match: 4. The germline V gene encodes CDR1 KGHDR and CDR2 SFDVKD. The CDR3 extends over 16 amino acids. The CDR3 region has the DNA TGTGCCACCAGTGATCCCGGGACAGGGGTCACCGGGGAGCTGTTTTTT. Residues: CATSDPGTGVTGELFF.

Turning to this clonotype: A clone one base away is much larger, so this may be a read error. This rearrangement joins TRBV12-3 or TRBV12-4 to TRBJ2-7; D is possibly TRBD1 (6 bases). The V end lost 4 bases, the J end lost 4 bases, and 11 bases lay between the germline ends. The CDR3 runs to 13 residues. The CDR3 DNA reads TGTGCCAGCAGTTGGACAGAAGATTACGAGCAGTACTTC. This translates into CASSWTEDYEQYF.

This clonotype was recorded at least ten times. This chain joins TRBV5-1 and TRBJ1-5, with D perhaps TRBD1 (6 bases). The germline V gene has CDR1 SGHRS and CDR2 YFSETQ. The ends were cut back, 4 bases at V and 0 bases at J, with 11 bases in the middle. CDR3 size: 15 residues. In DNA form, the CDR3 reads TGCGCCAGCAGCCCCGGGACACATAGCAATCAGCCCCAGCATTTT. Translation gives CASSPGTHSNQPQHF.

This clonotype was recorded many times. J is TRBJ1-1 and V is TRBV12-3 or TRBV12-4; D is unresolved. V shed 2 bases and J shed 4 bases, with 11 bases lying between them. CDR3 length equals 14 residues. The CDR3 loop is CASSLSRERTEAFF. The CDR3 bases are TGTGCCAGCAGTTTAAGCCGGGAGCGCACTGAAGCTTTCTTT.

This clonotype was recorded at least ten times. The chain links TRBV9 to TRBJ1-4; 9 bases fit TRBD1. The V gene end was trimmed by 7 bases and the J gene end by 5 bases; junction bases not matched to a gene: 3. The germline V gene encodes CDR1 SGDLS and CDR2 YYNGEE. The length of the CDR3 is 13 residues. The CDR3 reads CASRGTGNEKLFF. As DNA, the CDR3 is TGTGCCAGCCGAGGGACAGGGAATGAAAAACTGTTTTTT.

This clonotype occurred a few times. The chain employs TRBV4-2 and TRBJ2-3; 11 nucleotides agree with TRBD2. CDR1 and CDR2 from the germline V gene are LGHNA and YNFKEQ. This CDR3 comprises 17 residues. V lost 1 base and J lost 8; bases outside the gene matches: 11. The DNA for the CDR3 is TGTGCCAGCAGCCAAGTGGATGATAGCGGGGGGGCTTCTACGCAGTATTTT. Amino acids: CASSQVDDSGGASTQYF.

This clonotype has more than one count but fewer than ten. In DNA, the CDR3 is TGCAGTGCTAGATGGGCGGGGGGGCTCTCCTACGAGCAGTACTTC. This translates into CSARWAGGLSYEQYF. V is TRBV20-1 and J is TRBJ2-7; TRBD2 aligns across 9 bases. Germline CDR1 reads DFQATT; CDR2 reads SNEGSKA (reference sequence). The CDR3 extends over 15 amino acids. V lost 2 bases, J lost 0 bases, and 5 bases stayed unmatched.

In its sample, this clonotype was seen many times. The CDR3, as DNA: TGTGCCAGCTCACCTCTGGCGAATGAGCAGTTCTTC. Translating gives CASSPLANEQFF. The genes are TRBV18 and TRBJ2-1; D unresolved. Per germline, CDR1 KGHSH and CDR2 LQKENI. CDR3 length: 12 amino acids. The V end lost 3 bases, the J end lost 7 bases, and 7 bases lay between the germline ends.

In DNA form, the CDR3 reads TGTGCCAGTAGTATCTACGGGACAGATGATAGCAATCAGCCCCAGCATTTT. Translating gives CASSIYGTDDSNQPQHF. V usage is TRBV19 and J usage is TRBJ1-5; 7 nucleotides match TRBD1. The germline gives CDR1 LNHDA, CDR2 SQIVND (reference sequence). The V and J ends lost 3 bases and 0 bases, in that order; junction bases with no gene match: 8. This CDR3 contains 17 residues.

The rearrangement uses TRBV5-1 and TRBJ1-1; the match to TRBD1 covers 8 bases. This CDR3 contains 15 residues. V lost 4 bases and J lost 3; bases outside the gene matches: 8. Germline CDR1 and CDR2: SGHRS and YFSETQ. The DNA of the CDR3 is TGCGCCAGCAGCACCCGGACAGGGAGCTACACTGAAGCTTTCTTT. It codes for CASSTRTGSYTEAFF.

This clonotype came up many times. The genes are TRBV3-1 and TRBJ1-4; the match to TRBD1 covers 7 bases. Germline-derived CDR1 and CDR2 are LGHDT and YNNKEL (reference sequence). This CDR3 is built from 14 residues. The junction had 7 bases not matched to a gene; V was cut back by 4 bases and J by 8 bases. This CDR3 is CASSPQGQDEKLFF. The CDR3 DNA reads TGTGCCAGCAGCCCACAGGGGCAGGACGAAAAACTGTTTTTT.

V and J are TRBV7-8 and TRBJ2-2; D unclear. This CDR3 contains 15 residues. CDR1 is SGHVS and CDR2 is FQNEAQ in the germline V gene. Trimming left V 1 base short and J 1 base short, with 7 bases between. CDR3 sequence: CASSLDRQNTGELFF. CDR3 sequence (DNA): TGTGCCAGCAGCTTAGACAGACAGAACACCGGGGAGCTGTTTTTT.

This clonotype was detected a few times. V usage is TRBV15 and J usage is TRBJ2-5; 7 bases align to TRBD1. Trimming took 0 bases from V and 4 from J; bases not matched to a gene: 5. The germline V gene has CDR1 LNHNV and CDR2 YYDKDF (reference sequence). This CDR3 comprises 15 residues. The DNA for the CDR3 is TGTGCCACCAGCAGAGATAGTAACAGGGGAGAGACCCAGTACTTC. It specifies CATSRDSNRGETQYF.

In its sample, this clonotype was seen many times. The genes are TRBV3-1 and TRBJ2-7, with no clear D. The CDR3 sequence is 12 residues long. Germline-derived CDR1 and CDR2 are LGHDT and YNNKEL (reference sequence). Trimming took off 2 bases at V and 7 bases at J, with 9 bases between the two ends. The CDR3 bases are TGTGCCAGCAGCCAATGGGGTCAAGAGCAGTACTTC. Encoded protein: CASSQWGQEQYF.

Comments on this clonotype: A much bigger clone sits one base away, suggesting this may be a read error. The chain links TRBV5-1 to TRBJ1-1; TRBD1 is a possible D gene (6 bases). Germline-derived CDR1 and CDR2 are SGHRS and YFSETQ. Trimming left V 2 bases short and J 4 bases short, with 12 bases between. The CDR3 totals 14 residues. The CDR3 region is CASSFSDRSTEAFF. Written as DNA, the CDR3 is TGCGCCAGCAGCTTTTCCGACAGGAGCACTGAAGCTTTCTTT. The whole variable domain, filled in from reference TRBV5-1 and TRBJ1-1, reads KAGVTQTPRYLIKTRGQQVTLSCSPISGHRSVSWYQQTPGQGLQFLFEYFSETQRNKGNFPGRFSGRQFSNSRSEMNVSTLELGDSALYLCASSFSDRSTEAFFGQGTRLTVV.

In its sample, this clonotype was seen many times. The genes are TRBV18 and TRBJ1-1; 12 positions agree with TRBD1. J lost 8 bases, V lost 5 bases, and 9 bases had no gene match. Germline V gives CDR1 KGHSH, CDR2 LQKENI. This CDR3 comprises 15 residues. The CDR3: CASSSGYGTGGEAFF. CDR3 in DNA: TGTGCCAGCTCATCAGGGTACGGGACAGGGGGCGAAGCTTTCTTT.

This clonotype was seen just once. One end of the junction varies from germline; a read error may be responsible. The V call is TRBV6-2 or TRBV6-3, the J call TRBJ2-1; possible D gene TRBD2, 6 bases. This CDR3 is built from 15 residues. Germline V CDR1 and CDR2: MNHEY, SVGEGT. The CDR3 here is CASSYGGKIFNELFF. CDR3 bases: TGTGCCAGCAGTTACGGGGGGAAGATCTTCAATGAGCTGTTCTTC.

This clonotype was counted ten times or more. The CDR3 reads CASTQPFGSGNTGELFF. DNA of the CDR3: TGTGCCAGCACCCAGCCTTTTGGTAGCGGGAACACCGGGGAGCTGTTTTTT. V is TRBV12-3 or TRBV12-4 and J is TRBJ2-2, with a tentative D call TRBD2 (6 bases). This CDR3 has 17 amino acids. V lost 7 bases to trimming and J lost 1 base, with 19 bases between them.

Ten or more counts support this clonotype. The genes are TRBV7-9 and TRBJ1-3; the D is unclear. V was clipped by 5 bases and J by 0 bases, with 14 bases between them. The germline V gene encodes CDR1 SEHNR and CDR2 FQNEAQ (reference sequence). CDR3 length: 16 residues. As DNA, the CDR3 is TGTGCCAGCAGCAAAGACGACGTCCACTCTGGAAACACCATATATTTT. Its translation is CASSKDDVHSGNTIYF.

This clonotype has ten or more counts. V usage is TRBV13 and J usage is TRBJ2-7, with TRBD1 matching 8 bases. Germline trimming cut 2 bases from V and 3 bases from J; bases unmatched to any gene: 6. Looked up from germline, CDR1 is PRHDT and CDR2 is FYEKMQ (reference sequence). This CDR3 is 15 amino acids long. This chain's CDR3 is CASSLRRTGFYEQYF. Here the CDR3 DNA reads TGTGCCAGCAGCTTACGCCGGACAGGGTTCTACGAGCAGTACTTC.

This clonotype was recorded at least ten times. J is TRBJ2-3 and V is TRBV12-3 or TRBV12-4, with TRBD2 matching over 11 bases. After removal of 3 bases from V and 5 bases from J, the junction contained 4 bases not matched to a gene. CDR3 length: 15 amino acids. The CDR3: CASSLGLAEGDTQYF. CDR3 in DNA: TGTGCCAGCAGTTTGGGACTAGCGGAGGGAGATACGCAGTATTTT.